Below, 21 T cell receptor beta chains from the same sample are listed, as sequenced in a study of T cell responses to AZD1222 COVID-19 vaccine. Generated by immunoSEQ multiplex PCR, the TCRdb table keeps only in-frame clones and is missing some. The sample records about 110,000 clones, more than 90% being singletons. The sample in question was peripheral blood, obtained on day 0 of AZD1222 vaccination. The receptors come from an adult in good health.

This rearrangement joins TRBV5-1 to TRBJ1-2; D may be TRBD1 (5 bases). Germline V gene lookup returns CDR1 SGHRS and CDR2 YFSETQ. This CDR3 is built from 15 residues. V lost 0 bases to trimming and J lost 0 bases, with 9 bases between them. The CDR3 here is CASSLGDGTNYGYTF. CDR3 in DNA: TGCGCCAGCAGCTTGGGGGACGGAACTAACTATGGCTACACCTTC.

This clone was observed once. V gene TRBV6-2 or TRBV6-3 combines with J gene TRBJ1-3; no firm D call. CDR3 length equals 15 residues. Germline V gene data show CDR1 as MNHEY and CDR2 as SVGEGT. With 0 bases removed from V and 0 bases from J, the gap between germline ends came to 6 bases. CDR3 nucleotides: TGTGCCAGCAGTTACTCCGGGGACTCTGGAAACACCATATATTTT. It encodes CASSYSGDSGNTIYF.

This chain joins TRBV11-2 and TRBJ2-1; 10 nucleotides line up with TRBD2. Germline CDR1 reads SGHAT; CDR2 reads FQNNGV. Unmatched junction bases numbered 12, after V lost 1 base and J lost 6 bases. This CDR3 is 18 amino acids long. CDR3 nucleotide sequence: TGTGCCAGCAGCTTAGGCCCCTACAGCGGGGGGGCGGGCAATGAGCAGTTCTTC. It encodes CASSLGPYSGGAGNEQFF.

V usage is TRBV5-1 and J usage is TRBJ1-3; D is possibly TRBD1 (5 bases). Germline values: CDR1 SGHRS, CDR2 YFSETQ. The CDR3 is made up of 12 amino acids. Trimming stripped 4 bases from V and 9 bases from J, with 11 bases between. This chain's CDR3 is CASSAGARTIYF. For the CDR3, the DNA is TGCGCCAGCAGCGCCGGGGCCCGCACCATATATTTT.

The chain couples TRBV3-1 (or the pseudogene TRBV3-2) to TRBJ1-6; D is unclear. Trimming took off 4 bases at V and 9 bases at J, with 13 bases between the two ends. Per germline, CDR1 LGHDT and CDR2 YNNKEL (reference sequence). The length of the CDR3 is 14 residues. The CDR3 nucleotides read TGTGCCAGCAGCCCCGTCGGGGTTACTTCACCCCTCCACTTT. Residues: CASSPVGVTSPLHF.

The rearrangement uses TRBV10-3 and TRBJ1-3; TRBD1 agrees at 9 bases. This CDR3 is built from 17 residues. Germline trimming cut 0 bases from V and 0 bases from J; bases unmatched to any gene: 3. Germline CDR1 is ENHRY and CDR2 is SYGVKD. The CDR3 sequence: CAISESGQGGSGNTIYF. The CDR3 nucleotides read TGTGCCATCAGTGAGTCGGGACAGGGAGGCTCTGGAAACACCATATATTTT.

The DNA of the CDR3 is TGTGCCAGCAGTCGGGACAGGGGGCTAACTGAAGCTTTCTTT. Protein product: CASSRDRGLTEAFF. V gene TRBV6-6 combines with J gene TRBJ1-1, with TRBD1 matching over 12 bases. The V gene's germline CDR1 is MNHNY and CDR2 SVGAGI (reference sequence). This CDR3 region has 14 residues. J gave up 5 bases and V 5 bases, and 3 bases lay outside the gene matches.

This chain joins TRBV5-6 and TRBJ2-3; D ambiguous. Trimming stripped 1 base from V and 4 bases from J, with 7 bases between. The CDR3 covers 13 residues. Germline lookup yields CDR1 SGHDT and CDR2 YYEEEE. The CDR3 is CASSLRVADTQYF. CDR3 in DNA: TGTGCCAGCAGCTTGCGGGTCGCAGATACGCAGTATTTT.

The genes are TRBV7-3 and TRBJ2-5; 10 nucleotides align to TRBD2. The CDR3 sequence is 15 residues long. Losses at the gene ends were 3 bases for V and 5 bases for J; bases not matched to a gene: 6. CDR1 and CDR2 (germline): SGHTA, FQGTGA. CDR3 nucleotides: TGTGCCAGCAGCTTTGACAGCGGGGGGGCGGAGACCCAGTACTTC. Residues: CASSFDSGGAETQYF.

This sequence joins TRBV5-5 and TRBJ2-4; 7 bases line up with TRBD1. The CDR3 contains 14 residues. Per the germline V gene, CDR1 is SGHKS and CDR2 is YYEKEE (reference sequence). With V trimmed by 5 bases and J by 2 bases, 4 bases remained unmatched. The CDR3 DNA reads TGTGCCAGCAGAACAGGGGTGTCCAAAAACATTCAGTACTTC. It specifies CASRTGVSKNIQYF.

The V gene is TRBV20-1, the J gene TRBJ1-1; D is uncertain. In germline, CDR1 is DFQATT, CDR2 SNEGSKA (reference sequence). V lost 3 bases and J lost 5, with 7 bases in between. The CDR3 loop spans 11 amino acids. In nucleotides, the CDR3 is TGCAGTGCTAGCGATGGGACTGAAGCTTTCTTT. Amino acids: CSASDGTEAFF.

The V and J genes are TRBV10-3 and TRBJ1-2, with a weak D call TRBD1 (5 bases). This CDR3 has 14 amino acids. Germline V lookup: CDR1 ENHRY, CDR2 SYGVKD. The V end was cut by 6 bases, the J end by 4 bases, with 15 bases between. The CDR3 DNA sequence: TGTGCCATCAGAGAACCAGGGTTAAGCTATGGCTACACCTTC. It encodes CAIREPGLSYGYTF.

The V and J genes are TRBV2 and TRBJ2-5; TRBD2 matches 10 bases. V lost 9 bases and J lost 3; bases outside the gene matches: 13. Germline assignment: CDR1 SNHLY and CDR2 FYNNEI. The CDR3 totals 16 residues. The CDR3 DNA sequence: TGTGCCAGAAGTCACTCGAGACTAGCGGGTGAAGAGACCCAGTACTTC. This sequence encodes CARSHSRLAGEETQYF.

This chain connects TRBV10-3 to TRBJ1-1; the D is unclear. Germline assignment: CDR1 ENHRY and CDR2 SYGVKD. This CDR3 region has 12 residues. V was shortened by 11 bases and J by 0 bases, with 10 bases between the two germline ends. This chain's CDR3 is CASQSMNTEAFF. The CDR3 DNA is TGTGCCTCCCAATCAATGAACACTGAAGCTTTCTTT.

The chain joins TRBV28 to TRBJ2-5; TRBD2 matches 10 bases. There are 14 residues in the CDR3. V dropped 6 bases and J dropped 5; count of bases not matched to a gene: 6. Germline CDR1 and CDR2: MDHEN and SYDVKM. This CDR3 reads CASRPGTSDETQYF. CDR3 DNA: TGTGCCAGCAGGCCCGGGACTAGCGATGAGACCCAGTACTTC.

This rearrangement joins TRBV20-1 to TRBJ1-1; 7 bases map to TRBD1. There are 11 residues in the CDR3. The V gene end was trimmed by 6 bases and the J gene end by 10 bases; junction bases not matched to a gene: 8. Per the germline V gene, CDR1 is DFQATT and CDR2 is SNEGSKA (reference sequence). CDR3 coding DNA: TGCAGTGCCGCGACAGGGCAGAGAGCTTTCTTT. Protein: CSAATGQRAFF.

The gene calls are TRBV7-6 and TRBJ1-5; the D gene is possibly TRBD1 (5 bases). The CDR3 extends over 15 amino acids. Germline lookup yields CDR1 SGHVS and CDR2 FNYEAQ. V shed 0 bases and J shed 7 bases, with 13 bases lying between them. CDR3 in amino acids: CASSLALGAGQPQHF. DNA of the CDR3: TGTGCCAGCAGCTTAGCTCTAGGGGCGGGACAGCCCCAGCATTTT.

This rearrangement joins TRBV28 to TRBJ2-1; no definite D call. The CDR3 has 17 residues. V lost 1 base to trimming and J lost 0 bases, with 13 bases between them. The germline CDR1 and CDR2 sequences are MDHEN and SYDVKM. The CDR3 DNA reads as TGTGCCAGCAGTTTATTCGAACCCTTGAGCTCCTACAATGAGCAGTTCTTC. It specifies CASSLFEPLSSYNEQFF.

Concerning this clone: Other DNA sequences in this sample translate to the same CDR3. The J gene is TRBJ1-5, the V gene TRBV19, with D possibly matching TRBD1 (5 bases). Germline CDR1 LNHDA, CDR2 SQIVND (reference sequence). There are 15 residues in the CDR3. V dropped 5 bases and J dropped 1 base, with 12 bases sitting between them. CDR3 sequence reads: CASSPGTASNQPQHF. Written as DNA, the CDR3 is TGTGCCAGTAGTCCCGGGACGGCGAGCAATCAGCCCCAGCATTTT.

V usage is TRBV5-1 and J usage is TRBJ1-1; 7 bases fit TRBD1. Germline CDR1 SGHRS, CDR2 YFSETQ. CDR3 length equals 14 residues. The junction had 5 bases not matched to a gene; V was cut back by 1 base and J by 5 bases. Here the CDR3 reads CASSLNQGETEAFF. The CDR3 bases are TGCGCCAGCAGCTTGAACCAGGGGGAGACTGAAGCTTTCTTT.

CDR3 DNA sequence: TGTGCCAGCAGTGAGGTCAACGGAAACACCGGGGAGCTGTTTTTT. Its protein product is CASSEVNGNTGELFF. The chain employs TRBV6-4 and TRBJ2-2; D gene unclear. This CDR3 region has 15 residues. Trimming removed 3 bases at V and 2 bases at J, with 10 bases between. Looked up from germline, CDR1 is MRHNA and CDR2 is SNTAGT.